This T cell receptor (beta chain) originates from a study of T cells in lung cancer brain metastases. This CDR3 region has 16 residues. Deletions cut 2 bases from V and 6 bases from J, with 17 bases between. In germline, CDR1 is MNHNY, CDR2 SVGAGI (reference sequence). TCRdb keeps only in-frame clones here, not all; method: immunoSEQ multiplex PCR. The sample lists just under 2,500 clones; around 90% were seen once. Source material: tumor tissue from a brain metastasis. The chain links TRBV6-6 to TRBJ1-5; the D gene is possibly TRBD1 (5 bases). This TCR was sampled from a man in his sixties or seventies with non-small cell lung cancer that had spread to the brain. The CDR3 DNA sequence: TGTGCCAGCAGTTACGGGCGGGGCGGTACCGGTCAGCCCCAGCATTTT. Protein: CASSYGRGGTGQPQHF.